Each of the 9 T cell receptor beta chains below was sequenced from the same sample in a study of shared clonotypes between healthy human individuals. Naive CD8 cells were CD45RO-negative, positively selected for CCR7, excluding terminally differentiated effector memory CD45RA+ cells. This table comes from immunoSEQ multiplex PCR, and its TCRdb copy is limited to in-frame clones, with some not included. The sample holds millions of clones, around 93% seen once. The sample comprised naive CD8+ T cells from PBMCs. These TCRs come from a man aged 18 to 29 in good health. Some clones in this sample may be carry-over from other donors' samples.

The chain couples TRBV11-1 to TRBJ2-7, with D perhaps TRBD1 (6 bases). Trimming took 6 bases from V and 4 from J, leaving 13 bases between them. Germline V lookup: CDR1 SGHAT, CDR2 FQDESV (reference sequence). This CDR3 is built from 13 residues. DNA for the CDR3: TGTGCCAGCAGGCCCGGGACAAGATACGAGCAGTACTTC. Translated: CASRPGTRYEQYF.

The chain recombines TRBV28 with TRBJ2-2; 7 bases are shared with TRBD2. Germline CDR1 and CDR2: MDHEN and SYDVKM. V dropped 2 bases and J dropped 4; count of bases not matched to a gene: 10. The CDR3 has 17 amino acids. The CDR3 spells CASSLGYGTTATGELFF. CDR3 DNA sequence: TGTGCCAGCAGTTTAGGGTACGGGACTACAGCCACCGGGGAGCTGTTTTTT.

The chain links TRBV29-1 to TRBJ1-1; the D gene is possibly TRBD1 (6 bases). The germline CDR1 and CDR2 sequences are SQVTM and ANQGSEA. The CDR3 covers 14 residues. Trimming shortened V by 4 bases and J by 4 bases, and 16 bases separated the two germline ends. This CDR3 is CSVGAPGAGTEAFF. The DNA of the CDR3 is TGCAGCGTTGGGGCCCCAGGGGCCGGCACTGAAGCTTTCTTT.

This chain connects TRBV4-2 to TRBJ2-2; D remains unclear. The CDR3 runs 12 residues. Germline CDR1 and CDR2: LGHNA and YNFKEQ. V lost 8 bases and J lost 5, with 9 bases in between. The CDR3 loop is CASLTETGELFF. In nucleotides, the CDR3 is TGTGCCAGCCTCACAGAGACCGGGGAGCTGTTTTTT.

V is TRBV7-2 and J is TRBJ2-5; D is unresolved. CDR1 SGHTA and CDR2 FQGNSA come from the germline V gene. The CDR3 length is 13 residues. V lost 4 bases to trimming and J lost 4 bases, with 10 bases between them. The CDR3 protein is CASSSSTPETQYF. The DNA for the CDR3 is TGTGCCAGCAGCTCAAGTACTCCAGAGACCCAGTACTTC.

This chain joins TRBV27 and TRBJ2-3, with 9 bases lining up with TRBD1. This CDR3 region has 15 residues. Per the germline V gene, CDR1 is MNHEY and CDR2 is SMNVEV (reference sequence). V shed 5 bases and J 6 bases; nucleotides not matched to a gene: 9. CDR3 amino acids: CASSLRTGAWDTQYF. In DNA, the CDR3 is TGTGCCAGCAGTCTGCGGACAGGGGCGTGGGATACGCAGTATTTT.

The chain has TRBV7-9 and TRBJ1-2; D remains ambiguous. This CDR3 contains 16 residues. The germline V and J ends were trimmed by 1 base and 1 base, with 13 bases remaining between them. Germline values: CDR1 SEHNR, CDR2 FQNEAQ (reference sequence). The CDR3 region is CASSLVLTTLNYGYTF. In nucleotides, the CDR3 is TGTGCCAGCAGCTTAGTCCTCACCACTCTTAACTATGGCTACACCTTC.

The chain carries TRBV4-2 and TRBJ2-2; 13 nucleotides line up with TRBD2. The V gene's germline CDR1 is LGHNA and CDR2 YNFKEQ. With V trimmed by 2 bases and J by 1 base, 7 bases remained unmatched. This CDR3 spans 19 amino acids. CDR3 protein: CASSQWSGLAGVNTGELFF. The CDR3 DNA reads as TGTGCCAGCAGCCAATGGAGCGGACTAGCGGGAGTGAACACCGGGGAGCTGTTTTTT.

The chain employs TRBV6-1 and TRBJ2-6; D not certain. The length of the CDR3 is 17 residues. V dropped 2 bases and J dropped 0 bases, with 11 bases sitting between them. The V gene's germline CDR1 is MNHNS and CDR2 SASEGT. CDR3 in amino acids: CASSESRSLSGANVLTF. The CDR3 DNA reads TGTGCCAGCAGTGAATCACGCAGCCTCTCTGGGGCCAACGTCCTGACTTTC.